This is a list of T cell receptor beta chains from one sample in a study of tumor-infiltrating lymphocytes in primary liver carcinoma. TCRdb reprocessed the multiplex PCR reads via MiXCR and lists one record per CDR3 protein. The data show approximately 300,000 distinct CDR3 sequences, 65% seen once. Source material: peripheral blood. Receptors originate from a man between 35 and 55 years old with primary liver carcinoma and hepatitis B virus infection. The CDR3 runs from the conserved cysteine through the conserved F or W. The order of the fields is clone size, J gene, D gene, V gene, CDR3 DNA, CDR3 protein. The D gene is left open where the match is weak. Clone size is stated in some rows and not others, as once, few, many or a class when expanded.

NA	TRBJ2-1	TRBD2	TRBV7-8	TGTGCCAGCAGCCGCCCTAACCTAGCGGGATTTTACAATGAGCAGTTCTTC	CASSRPNLAGFYNEQFF
once	TRBJ2-3	NA	TRBV14	TGTGCCAGCAGCCCGGGACTTTACCTGACAGAAGAGGCAGATACGCAGTATTTT	CASSPGLYLTEEADTQYF
NA	TRBJ1-1	NA	TRBV29-1	TGTAGCGTTGAAGTAACGGGGGCTTGGAGCACTGAAGCTTTCTTT	CSVEVTGAWSTEAFF
few	TRBJ1-1	NA	TRBV14	TGTGCCAGCAGCCTGGGCATTGAAGCTTTCTTT	CASSLGIEAFF
NA	TRBJ2-6	NA	TRBV14	TGTGCCAACAGCCAAGGCGTAGCTGGGTCCAACGTCCTGACTTTC	CANSQGVAGSNVLTF
NA	TRBJ2-3	NA	TRBV29-1	NA	CSFVAGGSGYTLYF
NA	TRBJ2-2	TRBD2	TRBV4-1	TGCACCAGCAGCCTCCATGGGGAGGGCTCCGGGGAGCTGTTTTTT	CTSSLHGEGSGELFF
NA	TRBJ1-1	NA	TRBV29-1	TGCAGCGCTCAGAGTCAGAAGAACATTGAAGCTTTCTTT	CSAQSQKNIEAFF
few	TRBJ2-5	NA	TRBV11-2	TGTGCCAGCAGCGATCTTCAAGAGACCCAGTACTTC	CASSDLQETQYF
NA	TRBJ2-7	NA	TRBV30	TGTGCCTGGAGTACCATAGGGGTCTACGAGCAGTACTTC	CAWSTIGVYEQYF
few	TRBJ1-1	NA	TRBV10-1	TGCGCCAGCAGGGCAGGGTTGAACACTGAAGCTTTCTTT	CASRAGLNTEAFF
NA	TRBJ1-3	NA	TRBV28	TGTGCCAGCAGTTTGGGGGGAGCCTCTGGAAACACCATATATTTT	CASSLGGASGNTIYF
few	TRBJ2-4	NA	TRBV5-5	TGTGCCAGCAGCAAAGTGGACCGGGGGCAAAACATTCAGTACTTC	CASSKVDRGQNIQYF
NA	TRBJ1-2	TRBD1	TRBV18	TGTGCCAGCTCACAAGGGACAGTCTATGGCTACACCTTC	CASSQGTVYGYTF
many	TRBJ2-4	TRBD2	TRBV4-1	TGCGCCAGCAGCCAAGGGGCTAGCGGGAGCGAAAACATTCAGTACTTC	CASSQGASGSENIQYF
NA	TRBJ2-2	NA	TRBV6-1	TGTGCCAACAGTGAAGCGATCAGGGGAAGTAACACCGGGGAGCTGTTTTTT	CANSEAIRGSNTGELFF
many	TRBJ1-5	NA	TRBV6-1	TGTGCCAGCAGTGAACTCGGAAGCAATCAGCCCCAGCATTTT	CASSELGSNQPQHF
once	TRBJ1-4	NA	TRBV29-1	TGCACTGGGGGAGGGTCGGGAACTAATGAAAAACTGTTTTTT	CTGGGSGTNEKLFF
NA	TRBJ2-2	NA	TRBV7-9	TGTGCCAGCAGCGAACAGACTAGTCTGGGCGGGGAGCTGTTTTTC	CASSEQTSLGGELFF
NA	TRBJ2-1	NA	TRBV29-1	TGCAGTGTTGACGGGTTTACTTACAATGAGCAGTTCTTC	CSVDGFTYNEQFF
NA	TRBJ2-5	NA	TRBV11-2	TGTGACAGCAGCCCCGTCGGCCTAGCCCCAGAGACCCAGTACTTC	CDSSPVGLAPETQYF
many	TRBJ1-1	NA	TRBV29-1	TGCAGCGGAAAACGGGGGCAGCTGAACACTGAAGCTTTCTTT	CSGKRGQLNTEAFF
NA	TRBJ2-2	NA	TRBV11-2	TGTGCCAGCAGCTTAGATCGGAACGGTACTACCAGGGAGCTGTTTTTT	CASSLDRNGTTRELFF
NA	TRBJ2-2	NA	TRBV10-1	TGCGCCAGCAGAGAGCAAACGACCGGGGAGCTGTTTTTT	CASREQTTGELFF
many	TRBJ2-3	NA	TRBV6-1	TGTGCCAGCAGTGCCCTCCGGGATACGCAGTATTTT	CASSALRDTQYF
few	TRBJ1-4	NA	TRBV6-5	TGTGCCAGCAGTTACGCAACAGGGACATCAGAAAAACTGTTTTTT	CASSYATGTSEKLFF
NA	TRBJ2-5	TRBD1	TRBV5-1	TGCGTCAGCAGCTTGGGACAGTACCAAGAGACCCAGTACTTC	CVSSLGQYQETQYF